Each of the 17 T cell receptor beta chains below was sequenced from the same sample in a study of graft-versus-host responses after intestinal transplantation. TCRdb keeps only in-frame clones here, not all; method: immunoSEQ multiplex PCR. Of about 13,000 clones in the sample, 35% to 45% were seen once. The specimen comprised alloreactive CD4+ T cells from a mixed lymphocyte reaction culture, sampled before intestinal transplant. Subset indicated: CFSE-low proliferating T cells sorted from roughly 6-day pre-transplant mixed lymphocyte reaction (GvH or HvG direction). The receptor set was obtained from a human patient who received an intestinal transplant.

The table lists this clone with a few counts. The chain is built from TRBV6-1 and TRBJ2-7; 8 bases line up with TRBD2. The CDR3 consists of 13 residues. V gave up 4 bases and J gave up 5 bases; unmatched junction bases: 4. Germline values: CDR1 MNHNS, CDR2 SASEGT. The DNA of the CDR3 is TGTGCCAGCAGTGGACTAGCGTCCCACGAGCAGTACTTC. Protein product: CASSGLASHEQYF.

The chain couples TRBV2 to TRBJ2-3; 7 nucleotides align to TRBD1. Losses at the gene ends were 6 bases for V and 0 bases for J; bases not matched to a gene: 9. The germline gives CDR1 SNHLY, CDR2 FYNNEI. The CDR3 contains 16 residues. This CDR3 reads CASSGTVGPSTDTQYF. Here the CDR3 DNA reads TGTGCCAGCAGCGGGACAGTGGGACCGAGCACAGATACGCAGTATTTT.

Only a few counts were recorded for this clone. The chain carries TRBV10-3 and TRBJ2-7, with TRBD1 matching 7 bases. The CDR3 loop spans 14 amino acids. The germline CDR1 and CDR2 sequences are ENHRY and SYGVKD. J lost 6 bases, V lost 6 bases, and 11 bases had no gene match. The CDR3 DNA follows: TGTGCCATCAGCCGGGACAGAAGGCCGGGCGAGCAGTACTTC. Amino acid sequence: CAISRDRRPGEQYF.

V usage is TRBV2 and J usage is TRBJ1-2, with unresolved D. The germline V gene encodes CDR1 SNHLY and CDR2 FYNNEI. The CDR3 consists of 11 residues. Deletions cut 7 bases from V and 3 bases from J, with 6 bases between. CDR3 in amino acids: CASIYHYGYTF. As DNA, the CDR3 is TGTGCCAGCATCTATCACTATGGCTACACCTTC.

This rearrangement joins TRBV7-2 to TRBJ2-6; D gene unclear. CDR3 length equals 15 residues. V lost 5 bases to trimming and J lost 0 bases, with 8 bases between them. The germline gives CDR1 SGHTA, CDR2 FQGNSA. The CDR3 reads CASSPELSGANVLTF. CDR3 nucleotide sequence: TGTGCCAGCAGCCCGGAGCTCTCTGGGGCCAACGTCCTGACTTTC.

V gene TRBV4-3 combines with J gene TRBJ1-6, with 8 bases fitting TRBD1. Germline CDR1 and CDR2: LGHNA and YSLEER. Trimming removed 3 bases from V and 8 bases from J; junction bases left unmatched: 6. CDR3 size: 15 residues. The CDR3 reads CASSQPGQAYSPLHF. The CDR3 nucleotides are TGCGCCAGCAGCCAGCCGGGACAGGCGTATTCACCCCTCCACTTT.

This rearrangement joins TRBV6-5 to TRBJ1-2; D is unresolved. Trimming removed 8 bases at V and 0 bases at J, with 16 bases between. The CDR3 is made up of 15 amino acids. Germline V gene sequence: CDR1 MNHEY, CDR2 SVGAGI. The CDR3 sequence is CASHEHSASNYGYTF. CDR3 DNA: TGTGCCAGCCACGAACACAGTGCCTCTAACTATGGCTACACCTTC.

The chain recombines TRBV7-8 with TRBJ2-5; D perhaps matches TRBD2 (5 bases). The closer fit of TRBJ2-7 to the DNA end suggests the J call may be wrong. The germline V gene encodes CDR1 SGHVS and CDR2 FQNEAQ. This CDR3 comprises 14 residues. The CDR3 loop reads CASSVPGRTYEQYF. The CDR3 DNA is TGTGCCAGCAGCGTCCCGGGAAGAACCTACGAGCAGTACTTC.

This clone was observed a handful of times. This CDR3 reads CASSQALPTDTQYF. In nucleotides, the CDR3 is TGTGCCAGCAGCCAGGCCCTACCCACAGATACGCAGTATTTT. The rearrangement joins TRBV11-2 to TRBJ2-3; D is undetermined. This CDR3 region has 14 residues. The V gene lost 5 bases and the J gene lost 2 bases, with 11 bases spanning the gap. Germline V CDR1 and CDR2: SGHAT, FQNNGV.

This sequence joins TRBV30 and TRBJ2-5; 12 positions match TRBD2. J gave up 5 bases and V 4 bases, and 14 bases lay outside the gene matches. CDR3 length equals 17 residues. Germline V gene lookup returns CDR1 GTSNPN and CDR2 SVGIG (reference sequence). The CDR3 region has the DNA TGTGCCTGGATACCTCGGCTAGCGGGGGGGCGTGGGGAGACCCAGTACTTC. Protein sequence: CAWIPRLAGGRGETQYF.

The chain uses TRBV2 and TRBJ1-5; D uncertain. The CDR3 runs 13 residues. Germline loops: CDR1 SNHLY, CDR2 FYNNEI. Deletions cut 7 bases from V and 1 base from J, with 8 bases between. CDR3 sequence reads: CASTPRSNQPQHF. In nucleotides, the CDR3 is TGTGCCAGCACCCCCAGGAGCAATCAGCCCCAGCATTTT.

The chain combines TRBV28 with TRBJ2-2; unclear D gene. Trimming stripped 4 bases from V and 2 bases from J, with 11 bases between. The V gene's germline CDR1 is MDHEN and CDR2 SYDVKM. CDR3 size: 15 residues. The CDR3 DNA reads TGTGCCAGCAGTTCCCGCGGAGTTAACACCGGGGAGCTGTTTTTT. Translation: CASSSRGVNTGELFF.

This clone has more than one count but fewer than ten. V and J are TRBV5-5 and TRBJ2-5; tentatively, D is TRBD1 (5 bases). The CDR3 has 15 residues. The germline V and J ends were trimmed by 1 base and 2 bases, with 12 bases remaining between them. In germline, CDR1 is SGHKS, CDR2 YYEKEE (reference sequence). The DNA for the CDR3 is TGTGCCAGCAGCTTGCAGGGCCCGGCGCAAGAGACCCAGTACTTC. This encodes CASSLQGPAQETQYF.

The genes are TRBV1 and TRBJ2-5; no check of the table's D call, TRBD2, against the DNA was made. TRBV1 is a pseudogene. The CDR3 contains 17 residues. The CDR3 sequence is CTSSGPGTRDFQETQYF. The CDR3 bases are TGCACCAGCAGCGGTCCCGGGACTAGAGATTTCCAAGAGACCCAGTACTTC.

The chain is built from TRBV7-9 and TRBJ2-7, with D possibly being TRBD2 (6 bases). Germline V gene sequence: CDR1 SEHNR, CDR2 FQNEAQ (reference sequence). V shed 0 bases and J shed 0 bases, with 15 bases lying between them. There are 17 residues in the CDR3. The CDR3 sequence is CASSLAGGRGSSYEQYF. The CDR3 nucleotides read TGTGCCAGCAGCTTAGCGGGGGGTAGAGGGAGCTCCTACGAGCAGTACTTC.

This clone has just a few counts. The genes are TRBV19 and TRBJ2-3, with 10 bases matching TRBD2. Trimming removed 7 bases from V and 0 bases from J; junction bases left unmatched: 7. This CDR3 is built from 16 residues. CDR1 LNHDA and CDR2 SQIVND come from the germline V gene (reference sequence). The CDR3 DNA reads TGTGCCAGTAAAGAGCGGGGGGGGATTAGCACAGATACGCAGTATTTT. The encoded protein is CASKERGGISTDTQYF.

The chain couples TRBV6-6 to TRBJ1-5; D unclear. Germline V gives CDR1 MNHNY, CDR2 SVGAGI (reference sequence). Trimming cost V 0 bases and J 11 bases, with 8 bases left between them. This CDR3 is 12 amino acids long. The CDR3 coding sequence is TGTGCCAGCAGTTACTCTGGGGAGTCCCAGCATTTT. Its translation is CASSYSGESQHF.